This T cell receptor (beta chain) appears in the sequencing data of a study of cytomegalovirus exposure and HLA in healthy donors. PCR involved 60 Vbeta and 13 Jbeta primers. Assay used: immunoSEQ multiplex PCR; TCRdb lists only in-frame clones, some missing. Counted here are 200,000 to 250,000 clones, roughly 68% occurring once; the ten biggest clones make up 2% to 3%. The V gene lost 3 bases and the J gene lost 5 bases, with 13 bases spanning the gap. This CDR3 has 15 residues. CDR1 and CDR2 from the germline V gene are MNHNS and SASEGT. The donors, nominally healthy at sampling, likely had unrecorded immune exposures.

The genes are TRBV6-1 and TRBJ2-2; D possibly corresponds to TRBD1 (5 bases). The sample consisted of PBMCs. This receptor was taken from a man in his forties in good health and CMV-seropositive. CDR3 DNA: TGTGCCAGCAGTGAGGCAGGGTTTGGGACCGGGGAGCTGTTTTTT. Translation gives CASSEAGFGTGELFF.